The rows below give T cell receptor beta chains drawn from one sample of a study of blood T cell repertoires in COVID-19. Sequencing used immunoSEQ multiplex PCR; TCRdb keeps in-frame clones, though not all of them. Counted here are about 230,000 clones, approximately 84% occurring once; the ten biggest clones make up over 0.95%. Sequencing was performed on peripheral blood. The receptors here all came from a man aged 40-55 years with acute or convalescent COVID-19. The CDR3 runs from the conserved cysteine through the conserved F or W. D genes are given only for firm matches. Expanded clones are given a class, and other clones once, few, many or no size at all.

CDR3nt	CDR3aa	abundance	d_gene	v_gene	len	j_gene
TGTGCCAGCAACCCTTCGAGGACTAGCGGTTCCAATGAGCAGTTCTTC	CASNPSRTSGSNEQFF	.	TRBD2	TRBV2	16	TRBJ2-1
TGTGCCAGCAGCCAACGGACAGGGGGCGCCGGCACTGAAGCTTTCTTT	CASSQRTGGAGTEAFF	.	TRBD1	TRBV3-1/TRBV3-2	16	TRBJ1-1
TGTGCCACCAGCAGGGACAGGGCAAAATCCAATGAGCAGTTCTTC	CATSRDRAKSNEQFF	.	TRBD1	TRBV15	15	TRBJ2-1
TGCGCCAGCAGCTCGGGCTCACAGGGGCTCGCTTTCTTT	CASSSGSQGLAFF	few	TRBD1	TRBV5-1	13	TRBJ1-1
TGTGCCAGCTCCCTTGGACTAGCGGGGGCGGGAGATACGCAGTATTTT	CASSLGLAGAGDTQYF	.	TRBD2	TRBV18	16	TRBJ2-3
TGCGCCAGCAGCTTGGACCTCCTGGGGGCAACCGGAAACACCATATATTTT	CASSLDLLGATGNTIYF	.	.	TRBV5-1	17	TRBJ1-3
TGTGCCAGCAGCGTAACGAGCTCTAATGAAAAACTGTTTTTT	CASSVTSSNEKLFF	.	.	TRBV9	14	TRBJ1-4
TGTGCCATCAGCCAACAGGGTGTGGACACTGAAGCTTTCTTT	CAISQQGVDTEAFF	once	.	TRBV10-3	14	TRBJ1-1
TGTGCCAGCAGTTACTCGTACGGGGGGGGTAATGAGCAGTTCTTC	CASSYSYGGGNEQFF	few	TRBD2	TRBV6-2/TRBV6-3	15	TRBJ2-1
TGTGCCAGCAGTTTATCTCGAGGGCGGCTCCTCTACTACGAGCAGTACTTC	CASSLSRGRLLYYEQYF	.	.	TRBV27	17	TRBJ2-7
TGTGCCAGCAGTGGTTTCGCGGGGGCTAAAAACATTCAGTACTTC	CASSGFAGAKNIQYF	once	.	TRBV2	15	TRBJ2-4
TGTGCCAGCAGCGTAGCTCCAGGGAGGAATGAAAAACTGTTTTTT	CASSVAPGRNEKLFF	.	.	TRBV9	15	TRBJ1-4
TGTGCCAGCAGTTTAGTTGGATCCCGGGTCGGCTATGGCTACACCTTC	CASSLVGSRVGYGYTF	.	.	TRBV28	16	TRBJ1-2
TGTGCCAGCAGCACCGGCTACAGGGGCGGGGAGCTGTTTTTT	CASSTGYRGGELFF	.	TRBD1	TRBV5-4	14	TRBJ2-2
TGCAGTGCTTACGGCCCGGGAGGCTACACCTTC	CSAYGPGGYTF	few	.	TRBV20-1	11	TRBJ1-2
TGTGCCAGCAGCTTATTCCCCAGGTATGACACTGAAGCTTTCTTT	CASSLFPRYDTEAFF	.	.	TRBV7-2	15	TRBJ1-1
TGTGCCAGCAGTACAGGGGGCAATGGAGGCGGGGAGCTGTTTTTT	CASSTGGNGGGELFF	.	TRBD1	TRBV11-3	15	TRBJ2-2
TGTGCCAGCAGTCTTTCGGAGTTTGGGGGCTACACCTTC	CASSLSEFGGYTF	.	.	TRBV6-2/TRBV6-3	13	TRBJ1-2
TGCAGCGTTGAGGGTTCGGGGGGAGAGGGCTACACCTTC	CSVEGSGGEGYTF	.	.	TRBV29-1	13	TRBJ1-2
TGTGCCAGCAGCTTAGGTGTCGACTATGGCTACACCTTC	CASSLGVDYGYTF	.	.	TRBV7-2	13	TRBJ1-2
TGCGCCAGCAGTGAGCTTGCAGGGACAAGAAAGAGCACTGAAGCTTTCTTT	CASSELAGTRKSTEAFF	.	.	TRBV10-2	17	TRBJ1-1
TGCGCCAGCAGCCAAGATCTGACAGTCTCTTCACCCCTCCACTTT	CASSQDLTVSSPLHF	.	.	TRBV4-3	15	TRBJ1-6
TGTGCCAGCAGTGAATTCCTAGCGGGGGGTAGCACAGATACGCAGTATTTT	CASSEFLAGGSTDTQYF	.	TRBD2	TRBV6-1	17	TRBJ2-3
TGTGCCATCAGCCGTATCCCGGGACAGGGAACGGACGGCTACACCTTC	CAISRIPGQGTDGYTF	.	TRBD1	TRBV10-3	16	TRBJ1-2
TGTGCCAGCAGTTGGACAGGGGGAACGGGCTACACCTTC	CASSWTGGTGYTF	.	TRBD1	TRBV7-9	13	TRBJ1-2
TGTGCCAGCAGTTACTGGAGCGGGGGGCCCGCAGATACGCAGTATTTT	CASSYWSGGPADTQYF	.	TRBD2	TRBV6-5	16	TRBJ2-3
TGTGCCAGCAGTACTAATAACGGGGAGCTGTTTTTT	CASSTNNGELFF	.	.	TRBV2	12	TRBJ2-2
TGTGCCAGCAGCTTGGTGGCAGTAATGGACTATGGCTACACCTTC	CASSLVAVMDYGYTF	.	.	TRBV5-6	15	TRBJ1-2
TGTGCCAGCACTGGGGGAGGGGCGAGAAATCAGCCCCAGCATTTT	CASTGGGARNQPQHF	.	.	TRBV28	15	TRBJ1-5
TGCGCCAGCAGCCCGGGGAAGCGGGGGGTCACAGATACGCAGTATTTT	CASSPGKRGVTDTQYF	.	TRBD2	TRBV5-1	16	TRBJ2-3
TGTGCCAGCAGTTCCCAGGTCTACAATGAGCAGTTCTTC	CASSSQVYNEQFF	.	.	TRBV12-3/TRBV12-4	13	TRBJ2-1
TGTGCCAGCAGCTCGAGCGGGGGGGCCGGGTACGGTGAGCAGTTCTTC	CASSSSGGAGYGEQFF	.	TRBD2	TRBV7-3	16	TRBJ2-1
TGTGCCAGTAGTCGCAGGGATCCTAATGAAAAACTGTTTTTT	CASSRRDPNEKLFF	.	.	TRBV28	14	TRBJ1-4
TGTGCCAGCAGTCTCAATATACCAGGGGCTGGGAATCAGCCCCAGCATTTT	CASSLNIPGAGNQPQHF	.	.	TRBV27	17	TRBJ1-5
TGTGCCAGCTCACCTGGGACAGGGGGCATGAATACGCAGTATTTT	CASSPGTGGMNTQYF	.	TRBD1	TRBV18	15	TRBJ2-3
TGTGCCAGCAGCGTAGCCGCAGGGACTGCTAACTATGGCTACACCTTC	CASSVAAGTANYGYTF	.	.	TRBV9	16	TRBJ1-2
TGCGCCAGCAGCCAAGTAAATGTAAATTCACCCCTCCACTTT	CASSQVNVNSPLHF	.	.	TRBV4-1	14	TRBJ1-6
TGTGCCAGCAGCTTAGGGGGTAACAGGGAAATTTGGGACACTGAAGCTTTCTTT	CASSLGGNREIWDTEAFF	.	.	TRBV7-2	18	TRBJ1-1
TGTGCCAGCAGCTTACAGGGGGTGCTCGGCTACACCTTC	CASSLQGVLGYTF	.	TRBD1	TRBV5-6	13	TRBJ1-2
TGTGCCACAGCAAGAGGTCGGGGTACTGAAGCTTTCTTT	CATARGRGTEAFF	few	.	TRBV6-5	13	TRBJ1-1
TGCGCCAGCAGTGAGGGTACAGGGGGCAATGAGCAGTTCTTC	CASSEGTGGNEQFF	.	TRBD1	TRBV10-1	14	TRBJ2-1
TGCGCCAGCAGCGTTGGACAGGGAGGCACTGAAGCTTTCTTT	CASSVGQGGTEAFF	once	TRBD1	TRBV5-1	14	TRBJ1-1
TGTGCCAGCAGTTGGCCAGGGGGCGACAGGGACTATGGCTACACCTTC	CASSWPGGDRDYGYTF	.	TRBD1	TRBV2	16	TRBJ1-2
TGTGCCAGCAGCTTAGCATCTAGCGGGGGGTTTAGGGATGAGCAGTTCTTC	CASSLASSGGFRDEQFF	.	TRBD2	TRBV11-2	17	TRBJ2-1
TGTGCCAGCAGCTTAGGGGGACACCAGGCAGGCTACACCTTC	CASSLGGHQAGYTF	.	.	TRBV11-2	14	TRBJ1-2
TGTGCCAGCAGCTGGGGGACAGGGCCGTCGGAGGACTCACCCCTCCACTTT	CASSWGTGPSEDSPLHF	.	TRBD1	TRBV5-4	17	TRBJ1-6
TGTGCCAGTAGTATGGTAGCGGGGGGCGGGAATGAGCAGTTCTTC	CASSMVAGGGNEQFF	.	TRBD2	TRBV19	15	TRBJ2-1
TGTGCCAGCAGCCCCGGGACAGGTCGGCGCGAACTTGAAGCTTTCTTT	CASSPGTGRRELEAFF	.	TRBD1	TRBV5-4	16	TRBJ1-1
TGTGCCTGGAGTGTGGGCCGGGGTCCCTTCGAGCAGTACTTC	CAWSVGRGPFEQYF	.	.	TRBV30	14	TRBJ2-7
TGTGCCAGTAGTTTCGGACAGGGGTCAAATGAGCAGTTCTTC	CASSFGQGSNEQFF	.	TRBD1	TRBV19	14	TRBJ2-1
TGTGCCTGGAGCCAGGGAAGCTCCTACGAGCAGTACTTC	CAWSQGSSYEQYF	.	.	TRBV30	13	TRBJ2-7
TGTGCCAGCAGAAAGGGGTCTCAGCCCCAGCATTTT	CASRKGSQPQHF	.	.	TRBV12-3/TRBV12-4	12	TRBJ1-5
TGTGCCAGTAGGAACCTGAAGCGCACAGATACGCAGTATTTT	CASRNLKRTDTQYF	.	.	TRBV19	14	TRBJ2-3